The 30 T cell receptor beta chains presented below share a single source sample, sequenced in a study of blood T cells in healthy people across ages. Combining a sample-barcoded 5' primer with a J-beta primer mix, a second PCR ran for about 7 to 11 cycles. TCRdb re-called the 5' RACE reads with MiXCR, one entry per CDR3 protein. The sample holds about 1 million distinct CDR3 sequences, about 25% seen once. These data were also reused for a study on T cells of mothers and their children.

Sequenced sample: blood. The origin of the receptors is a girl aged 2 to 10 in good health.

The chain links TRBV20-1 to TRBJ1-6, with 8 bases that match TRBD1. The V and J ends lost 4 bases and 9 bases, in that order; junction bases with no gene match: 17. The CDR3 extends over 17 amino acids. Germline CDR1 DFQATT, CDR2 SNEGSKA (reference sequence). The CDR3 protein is CSAKAGGLTDPSSPLHF. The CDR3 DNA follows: TGCAGTGCTAAGGCAGGGGGCCTCACAGACCCGAGTTCACCCCTCCACTTT.

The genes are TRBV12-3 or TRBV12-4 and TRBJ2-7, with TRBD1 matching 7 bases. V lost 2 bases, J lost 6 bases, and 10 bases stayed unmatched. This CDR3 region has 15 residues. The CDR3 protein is CASSLFWQGEGEQYF. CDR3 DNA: TGTGCCAGCAGTTTATTTTGGCAGGGGGAAGGCGAGCAGTACTTC.

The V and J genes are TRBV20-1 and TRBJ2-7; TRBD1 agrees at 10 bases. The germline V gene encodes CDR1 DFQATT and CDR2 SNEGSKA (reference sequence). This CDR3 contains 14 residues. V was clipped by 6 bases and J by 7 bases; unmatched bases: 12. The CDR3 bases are TGCAGTGCCGGAGGGACAGGGGATTGGGGGGAGCAGTACTTC. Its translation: CSAGGTGDWGEQYF.

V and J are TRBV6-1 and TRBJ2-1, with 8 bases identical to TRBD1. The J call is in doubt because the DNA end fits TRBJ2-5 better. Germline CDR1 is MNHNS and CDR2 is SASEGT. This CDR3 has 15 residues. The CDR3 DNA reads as TGTGCCAGCAGCCCCGGACAGGGAAATAGAGGGACCCAGTACTTC. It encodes CASSPGQGNRGTQYF.

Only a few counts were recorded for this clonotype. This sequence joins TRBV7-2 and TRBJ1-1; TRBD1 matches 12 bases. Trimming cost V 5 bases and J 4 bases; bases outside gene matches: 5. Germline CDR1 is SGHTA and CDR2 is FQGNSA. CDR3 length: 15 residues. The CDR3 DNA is TGTGCCAGCAGCCTGGGACAGGGGGCTATCACTGAAGCTTTCTTT. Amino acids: CASSLGQGAITEAFF.

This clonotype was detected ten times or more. The CDR3 reads CASSLTNQPQHF. CDR3 DNA sequence: TGTGCCAGCAGTTTAACCAATCAGCCCCAGCATTTT. V usage is TRBV28 and J usage is TRBJ1-5; D remains unclear. Per germline, CDR1 MDHEN and CDR2 SYDVKM. The CDR3 spans 12 residues. The germline V and J ends were trimmed by 2 bases and 3 bases, with 2 bases remaining between them.

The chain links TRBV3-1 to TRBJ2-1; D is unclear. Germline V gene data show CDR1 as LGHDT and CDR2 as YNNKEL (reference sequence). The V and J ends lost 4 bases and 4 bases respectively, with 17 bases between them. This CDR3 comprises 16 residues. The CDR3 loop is CASSPALATIYNEQFF. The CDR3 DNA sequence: TGTGCCAGCAGCCCAGCCTTGGCTACTATATACAATGAGCAGTTCTTC.

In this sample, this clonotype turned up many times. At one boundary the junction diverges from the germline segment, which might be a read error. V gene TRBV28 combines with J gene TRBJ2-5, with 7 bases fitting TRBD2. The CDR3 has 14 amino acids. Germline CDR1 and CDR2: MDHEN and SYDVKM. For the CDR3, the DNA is TGCGCCAGCAGCTTCACGGGGGGCCAAGAGACCCAGTACTTC. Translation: CASSFTGGQETQYF.

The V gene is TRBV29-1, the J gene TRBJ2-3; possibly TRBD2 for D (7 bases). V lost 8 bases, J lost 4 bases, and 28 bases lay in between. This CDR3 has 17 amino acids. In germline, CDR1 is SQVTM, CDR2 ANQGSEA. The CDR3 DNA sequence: TGCAGCTCTCAGAAGCCCGGGGGGCCACTTAGGGCAGATACGCAGTATTTT. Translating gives CSSQKPGGPLRADTQYF.

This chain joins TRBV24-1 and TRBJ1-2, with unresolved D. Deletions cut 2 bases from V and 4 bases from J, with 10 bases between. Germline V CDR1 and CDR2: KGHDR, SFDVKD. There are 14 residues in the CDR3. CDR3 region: CATSDSPERYGYTF. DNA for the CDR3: TGTGCCACCAGTGATTCCCCTGAGCGCTATGGCTACACCTTC.

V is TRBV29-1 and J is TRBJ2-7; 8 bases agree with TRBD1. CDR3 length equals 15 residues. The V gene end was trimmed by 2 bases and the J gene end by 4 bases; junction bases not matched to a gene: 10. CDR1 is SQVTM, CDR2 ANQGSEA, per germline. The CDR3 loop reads CSVEYSGQGSYEQYF. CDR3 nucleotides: TGCAGCGTTGAATATAGTGGACAGGGTTCTTACGAGCAGTACTTC.

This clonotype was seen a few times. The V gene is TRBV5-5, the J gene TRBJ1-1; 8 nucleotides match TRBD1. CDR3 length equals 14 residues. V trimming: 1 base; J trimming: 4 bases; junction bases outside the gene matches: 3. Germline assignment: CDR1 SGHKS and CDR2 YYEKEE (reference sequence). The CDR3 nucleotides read TGTGCCAGCAGCTTGAGACAGGGGACCACTGAAGCTTTCTTT. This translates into CASSLRQGTTEAFF.

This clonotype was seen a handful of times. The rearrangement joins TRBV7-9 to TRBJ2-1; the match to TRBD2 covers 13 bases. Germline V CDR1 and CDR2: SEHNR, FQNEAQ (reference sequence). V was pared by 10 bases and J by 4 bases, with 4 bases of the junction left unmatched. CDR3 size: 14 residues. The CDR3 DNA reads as TGTGCCACCGGGACTAGCGGGACATACAATGAGCAGTTCTTC. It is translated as CATGTSGTYNEQFF.

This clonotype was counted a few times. The CDR3 reads CASSQVGGEGYTF. CDR3 nucleotide sequence: TGTGCCAGCAGCCAAGTTGGAGGGGAAGGCTACACCTTC. V usage is TRBV14 and J usage is TRBJ1-2; D possibly corresponds to TRBD1 (5 bases). Germline V gene sequence: CDR1 SGHDN, CDR2 FVKESK. Trimming shortened V by 1 base and J by 8 bases, and 11 bases separated the two germline ends. There are 13 residues in the CDR3.

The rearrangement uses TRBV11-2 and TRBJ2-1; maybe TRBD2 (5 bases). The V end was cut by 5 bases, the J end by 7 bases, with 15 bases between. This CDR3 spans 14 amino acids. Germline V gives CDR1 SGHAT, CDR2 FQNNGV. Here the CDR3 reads CASSQEWESNEQFF. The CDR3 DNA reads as TGTGCCAGCAGCCAAGAGTGGGAGAGTAATGAGCAGTTCTTC.

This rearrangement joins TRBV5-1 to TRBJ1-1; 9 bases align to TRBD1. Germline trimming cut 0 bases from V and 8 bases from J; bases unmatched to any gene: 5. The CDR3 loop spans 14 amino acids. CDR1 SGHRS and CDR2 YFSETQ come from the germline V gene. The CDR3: CASSLAGTGSEAFF. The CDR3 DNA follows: TGCGCCAGCAGCTTGGCCGGGACAGGGAGCGAAGCTTTCTTT.

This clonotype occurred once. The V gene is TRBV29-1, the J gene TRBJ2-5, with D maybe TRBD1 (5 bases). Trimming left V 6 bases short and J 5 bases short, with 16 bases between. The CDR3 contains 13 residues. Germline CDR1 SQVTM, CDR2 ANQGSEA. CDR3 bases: TGCAGCGTCGGCGGTGGGGCATGGGAGACCCAGTACTTC. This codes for CSVGGGAWETQYF. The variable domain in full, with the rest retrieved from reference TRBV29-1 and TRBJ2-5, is SAVISQKPSRDICQRGTSLTIQCQVDSQVTMMFWYRQQPGQSLTLIATANQGSEATYESGFVIDKFPISRPNLTFSTLTVSNMSPEDSSIYLCSVGGGAWETQYFGPGTRLLVL.

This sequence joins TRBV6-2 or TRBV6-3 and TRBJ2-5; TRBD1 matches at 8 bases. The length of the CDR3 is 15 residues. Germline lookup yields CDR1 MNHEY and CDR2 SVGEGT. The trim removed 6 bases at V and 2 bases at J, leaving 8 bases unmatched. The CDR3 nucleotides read TGTGCCAGCAGCGATGGGACAGGTGTTCAAGAGACCCAGTACTTC. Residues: CASSDGTGVQETQYF.

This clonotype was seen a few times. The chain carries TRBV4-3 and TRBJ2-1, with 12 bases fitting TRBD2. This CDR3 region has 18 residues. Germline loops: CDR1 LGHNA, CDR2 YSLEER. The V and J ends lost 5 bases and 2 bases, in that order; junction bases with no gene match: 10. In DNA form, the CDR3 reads TGCGCCAGCAGCTTCGCGCTAGCGGGGGGGAACACCTACAATGAGCAGTTCTTC. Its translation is CASSFALAGGNTYNEQFF.

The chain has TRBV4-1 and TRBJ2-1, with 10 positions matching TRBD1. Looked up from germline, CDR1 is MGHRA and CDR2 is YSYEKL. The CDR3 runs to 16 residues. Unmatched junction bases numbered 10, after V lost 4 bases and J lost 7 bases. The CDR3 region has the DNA TGCGCCAGCAGCCCGAGTTCGGGACAGGGGAGGAATGAGCAGTTCTTC. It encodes CASSPSSGQGRNEQFF.

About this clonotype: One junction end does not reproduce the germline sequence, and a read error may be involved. CDR3 protein: CACSLPGTGVETQYF. The CDR3 nucleotides read TGTGCCTGCAGCTTGCCCGGGACAGGGGTCGAGACCCAGTACTTC. The V gene is TRBV5-6, the J gene TRBJ2-5; TRBD1 agrees at 10 bases. This CDR3 comprises 15 residues. Germline V gene sequence: CDR1 SGHDT, CDR2 YYEEEE.

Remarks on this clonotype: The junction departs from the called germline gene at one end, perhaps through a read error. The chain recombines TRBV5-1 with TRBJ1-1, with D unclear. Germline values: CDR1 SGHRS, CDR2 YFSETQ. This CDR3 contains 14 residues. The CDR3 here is CASSLEPDDFETFF. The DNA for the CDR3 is TGCGCCAGCAGCTTGGAACCAGACGATTTTGAAACTTTCTTT.

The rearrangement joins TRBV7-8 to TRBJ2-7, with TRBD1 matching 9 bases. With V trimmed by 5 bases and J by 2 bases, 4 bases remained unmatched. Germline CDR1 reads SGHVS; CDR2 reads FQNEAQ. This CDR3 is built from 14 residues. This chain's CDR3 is CASSHWDRAYEQYF. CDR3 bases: TGTGCCAGCAGCCACTGGGACAGGGCCTACGAGCAGTACTTC. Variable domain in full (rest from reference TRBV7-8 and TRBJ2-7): GAGVSQSPRYKVAKRGQDVALRCDPISGHVSLFWYQQALGQGPEFLTYFQNEAQLDKSGLPSDRFFAERPEGSVSTLKIQRTQQEDSAVYLCASSHWDRAYEQYFGPGTRLTVT.

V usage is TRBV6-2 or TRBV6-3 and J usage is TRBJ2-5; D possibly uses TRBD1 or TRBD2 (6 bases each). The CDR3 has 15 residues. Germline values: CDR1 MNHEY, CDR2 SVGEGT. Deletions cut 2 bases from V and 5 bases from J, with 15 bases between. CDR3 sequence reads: CASSYEYRDWETQYF. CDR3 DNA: TGTGCCAGCAGTTACGAGTACAGGGACTGGGAGACCCAGTACTTC.

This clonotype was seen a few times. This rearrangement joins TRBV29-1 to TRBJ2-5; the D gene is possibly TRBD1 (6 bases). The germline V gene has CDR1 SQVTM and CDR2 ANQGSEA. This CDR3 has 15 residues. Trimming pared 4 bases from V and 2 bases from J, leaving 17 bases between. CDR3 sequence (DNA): TGCAGCGTTGCCCGGCCGGGACATACGCAAGAGACCCAGTACTTC. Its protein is CSVARPGHTQETQYF.

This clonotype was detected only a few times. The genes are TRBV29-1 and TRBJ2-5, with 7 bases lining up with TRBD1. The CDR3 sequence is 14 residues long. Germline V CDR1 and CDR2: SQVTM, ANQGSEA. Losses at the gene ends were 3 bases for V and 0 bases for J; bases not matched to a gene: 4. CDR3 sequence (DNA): TGCAGCGTTGAGCAGGGGGAAAACCAAGAGACCCAGTACTTC. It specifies CSVEQGENQETQYF.

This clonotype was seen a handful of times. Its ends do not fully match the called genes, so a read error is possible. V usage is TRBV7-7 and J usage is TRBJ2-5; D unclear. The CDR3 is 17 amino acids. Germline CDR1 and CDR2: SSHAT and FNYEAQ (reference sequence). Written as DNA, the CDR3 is TGTGCTAGCAGCTTATACCCCTCGGCCCCCCAGCAAGAGACCCAGTACTTC. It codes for CASSLYPSAPQQETQYF.

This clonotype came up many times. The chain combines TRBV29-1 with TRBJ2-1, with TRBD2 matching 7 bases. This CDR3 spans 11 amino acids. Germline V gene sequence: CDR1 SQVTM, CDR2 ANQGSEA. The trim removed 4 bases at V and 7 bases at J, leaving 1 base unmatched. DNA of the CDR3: TGCAGCGTTGTAGCGGGTAATGAGCAGTTCTTC. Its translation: CSVVAGNEQFF.

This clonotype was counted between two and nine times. This CDR3 is CASSQDGGSEEGEAFF. In DNA, the CDR3 is TGTGCCAGCAGCCAAGATGGCGGGTCCGAGGAGGGTGAAGCTTTCTTT. The chain recombines TRBV4-2 with TRBJ1-1; D is undetermined. This CDR3 contains 16 residues. The V end lost 0 bases, the J end lost 7 bases, and 18 bases lay between the germline ends. Germline V gives CDR1 LGHNA, CDR2 YNFKEQ.

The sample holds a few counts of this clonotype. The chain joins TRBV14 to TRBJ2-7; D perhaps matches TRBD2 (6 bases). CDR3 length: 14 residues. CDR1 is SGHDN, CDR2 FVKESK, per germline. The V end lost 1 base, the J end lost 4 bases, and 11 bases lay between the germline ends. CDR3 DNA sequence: TGTGCCAGCAGCCAAGTGCGGGAATTTTACGAGCAGTACTTC. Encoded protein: CASSQVREFYEQYF.